This T cell receptor (beta chain) came from a study of early T cells in non-severe SARS-CoV-2 infection. This clonotype showed up just a few times. TCRdb redid the calling of the 5' RACE reads with MiXCR, one entry per CDR3 protein. The sample lists some 60,000 distinct CDR3 sequences; around 9% were seen once. The germline CDR1 and CDR2 sequences are MNHNY and SVGAGI (reference sequence). The CDR3 runs 16 residues. J lost 4 bases, V lost 0 bases, and 6 bases had no gene match. The chain joins TRBV6-6 to TRBJ1-3; 7 positions agree with TRBD1. This receptor was obtained from an adult who was a healthcare worker with PCR-confirmed SARS-CoV-2 infection or an uninfected control (not recorded which). Input material: whole blood. CDR3 coding DNA: TGTGCCAGCAGTTACTCGATACAGGGGATCGGAAACACCATATATTTT. Its translation: CASSYSIQGIGNTIYF.